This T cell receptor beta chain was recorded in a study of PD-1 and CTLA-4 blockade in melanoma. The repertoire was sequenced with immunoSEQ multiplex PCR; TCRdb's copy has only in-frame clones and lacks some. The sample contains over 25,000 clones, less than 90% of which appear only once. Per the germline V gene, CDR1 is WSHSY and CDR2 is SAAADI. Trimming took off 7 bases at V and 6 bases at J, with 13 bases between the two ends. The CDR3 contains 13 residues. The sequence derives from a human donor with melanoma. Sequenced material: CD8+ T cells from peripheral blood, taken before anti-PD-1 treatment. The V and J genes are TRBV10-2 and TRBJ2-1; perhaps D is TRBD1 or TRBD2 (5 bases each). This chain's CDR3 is CASTFRETNEQFF. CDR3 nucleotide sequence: TGCGCCAGCACTTTCAGGGAGACCAATGAGCAGTTCTTC.